A single sample is the source of the 27 T cell receptor beta chains below, sequenced in a study of radiotherapy plus CTLA-4 blockade in lung cancer. Assay: immunoSEQ multiplex PCR; the TCRdb copy retains only in-frame clones and omits some. The data contain roughly 86,000 clones, roughly 87% of them singletons. Here the sequenced sample was peripheral blood, taken from a patient treated with radiotherapy plus ipilimumab. The receptors were sampled from a human donor with non-small cell lung cancer who had stable disease on radiotherapy plus ipilimumab.

The rearrangement joins TRBV7-2 to TRBJ2-3, with D hard to call. The CDR3 runs 12 residues. Germline-derived CDR1 and CDR2 are SGHTA and FQGNSA. V shed 1 base and J shed 4 bases, with 3 bases lying between them. The CDR3 reads CASSLGPDTQYF. Here the CDR3 DNA reads TGTGCCAGCAGCTTAGGTCCAGATACGCAGTATTTT.

The sample holds one count of this clone. V and J are TRBV27 and TRBJ1-6; TRBD1 might be the D (5 bases). The CDR3 extends over 12 amino acids. V was trimmed by 1 base and J by 10 bases, leaving 5 bases between them. CDR1 is MNHEY and CDR2 is SMNVEV in the germline V gene (reference sequence). The CDR3 spells CASSLWGSPLHF. The DNA for the CDR3 is TGTGCCAGCAGTTTATGGGGGTCACCCCTCCACTTT.

The rearrangement uses TRBV7-8 and TRBJ2-5, with 9 bases aligning to TRBD1. The CDR3 totals 15 residues. Trimming took 1 base from V and 5 from J; bases not matched to a gene: 5. The germline V gene encodes CDR1 SGHVS and CDR2 FQNEAQ. CDR3: CASSLETGGRETQYF. The CDR3 DNA sequence: TGTGCCAGCAGCTTAGAGACAGGGGGACGGGAGACCCAGTACTTC.

The chain joins TRBV28 to TRBJ2-7, with TRBD2 matching 7 bases. Germline CDR1 and CDR2: MDHEN and SYDVKM. The CDR3 has 12 amino acids. V gave up 8 bases and J gave up 2 bases; unmatched junction bases: 3. The chain's CDR3 is CASGGGAYEQYF. In nucleotides, the CDR3 is TGTGCCAGCGGGGGAGGGGCCTACGAGCAGTACTTC.

The rearrangement joins TRBV29-1 to TRBJ2-2; TRBD1 might be the D (5 bases). The V gene's germline CDR1 is SQVTM and CDR2 ANQGSEA. V dropped 2 bases and J dropped 7 bases, with 14 bases sitting between them. This CDR3 region has 14 residues. The CDR3 DNA sequence: TGCAGCGTTGAATCAGGGCAGGGCGGCGGGGAGCTGTTTTTT. Its translation is CSVESGQGGGELFF.

This clone has just a few counts. This chain joins TRBV5-1 and TRBJ2-1, with D perhaps TRBD1 (6 bases). V was clipped by 0 bases and J by 8 bases, with 18 bases between them. Germline values: CDR1 SGHRS, CDR2 YFSETQ. The CDR3 length is 16 residues. CDR3 protein: CASSLALRGSLDEQFF. In DNA, the CDR3 is TGCGCCAGCAGCTTGGCGCTCAGGGGATCCCTCGATGAGCAGTTCTTC. Looking up the rest from reference TRBV5-1 and TRBJ2-1 gives the full variable domain: KAGVTQTPRYLIKTRGQQVTLSCSPISGHRSVSWYQQTPGQGLQFLFEYFSETQRNKGNFPGRFSGRQFSNSRSEMNVSTLELGDSALYLCASSLALRGSLDEQFFGPGTRLTVL.

The rearrangement links TRBV19 to TRBJ2-2, with D unresolved. V dropped 11 bases and J dropped 0 bases, with 7 bases sitting between them. The V gene's germline CDR1 is LNHDA and CDR2 SQIVND (reference sequence). This CDR3 contains 12 residues. In DNA, the CDR3 is TGTGCCGCACAGACGAACACCGGGGAGCTGTTTTTT. This encodes CAAQTNTGELFF.

J is TRBJ1-2 and V is TRBV15, with TRBD1 as a possible D gene (5 bases). The CDR3 runs 15 residues. Germline assignment: CDR1 LNHNV and CDR2 YYDKDF (reference sequence). V lost 7 bases to trimming and J lost 0 bases, with 15 bases between them. The DNA for the CDR3 is TGTGCCACCATAGGGGCGTCCTCTTCTAACTATGGCTACACCTTC. Protein: CATIGASSSNYGYTF.

This rearrangement joins TRBV7-8 to TRBJ1-2; D is unclear. Germline CDR1 reads SGHVS; CDR2 reads FQNEAQ. The CDR3 covers 12 residues. V dropped 5 bases and J dropped 4 bases, with 8 bases sitting between them. The CDR3 region is CASSPDGYGYTF. In DNA, the CDR3 is TGTGCCAGCAGCCCAGACGGCTATGGCTACACCTTC.

The chain employs TRBV18 and TRBJ2-5, with D maybe TRBD2 (5 bases). Trimming took 2 bases from V and 0 from J, leaving 16 bases between them. Germline lookup yields CDR1 KGHSH and CDR2 LQKENI. CDR3 length equals 17 residues. CDR3 nucleotide sequence: TGTGCCAGCTCACCAGGAGGTGTCGGGCTGTACCAAGAGACCCAGTACTTC. Translated: CASSPGGVGLYQETQYF.

The rearrangement joins TRBV5-6 to TRBJ2-5, with 7 nucleotides matching TRBD2. In germline, CDR1 is SGHDT, CDR2 YYEEEE. The CDR3 consists of 14 residues. The junction had 5 bases not matched to a gene; V was cut back by 0 bases and J by 6 bases. The CDR3 region has the DNA TGTGCCAGCAGCTTGGGGGAGGGCCTAAAGACCCAGTACTTC. Translated, it gives CASSLGEGLKTQYF.

V usage is TRBV5-5 and J usage is TRBJ1-6, with 7 bases that match TRBD1. The CDR3 runs 16 residues. The V gene end was trimmed by 4 bases and the J gene end by 0 bases; junction bases not matched to a gene: 4. Germline V gene sequence: CDR1 SGHKS, CDR2 YYEKEE (reference sequence). The CDR3 coding sequence is TGTGCCAGCAGCGCCGGGACAGTCTCCTATAATTCACCCCTCCACTTT. As protein: CASSAGTVSYNSPLHF.

The chain combines TRBV12-5 with TRBJ2-3; 10 bases are a match to TRBD2. V lost 8 bases, J lost 4 bases, and 9 bases stayed unmatched. This CDR3 has 15 residues. Germline lookup yields CDR1 LGHNT and CDR2 FRNRAP. In nucleotides, the CDR3 is TGTGCTAGTACTAGCGGGGCCGCTATTTCAGATACGCAGTATTTT. This sequence encodes CASTSGAAISDTQYF.

To note about this clone: Its ends do not fully match the called genes, so a read error is possible. This sequence joins TRBV9 and TRBJ2-4; 8 bases match TRBD2. The germline gives CDR1 SGDLS, CDR2 YYNGEE. The CDR3 sequence is 15 residues long. Here the CDR3 DNA reads TGTGCCAGCAGCGTAGAAGCGGGGGCCAATAACATTCAGTACTTC. Amino acids: CASSVEAGANNIQYF.

The gene calls are TRBV6-1 and TRBJ2-2; D is unresolved. Germline V lookup: CDR1 MNHNS, CDR2 SASEGT. V shed 10 bases and J shed 0 bases, with 12 bases lying between them. The CDR3 extends over 14 amino acids. CDR3 loop: CAIKQSANTGELFF. As DNA, the CDR3 is TGTGCCATCAAACAGTCCGCGAACACCGGGGAGCTGTTTTTT.

This chain links TRBV7-6 with TRBJ1-1, with unresolved D. The CDR3 runs 12 residues. The germline gives CDR1 SGHVS, CDR2 FNYEAQ. With 4 bases removed from V and 8 bases from J, the gap between germline ends came to 11 bases. For the CDR3, the DNA is TGTGCCAGCAGCTCAATAACTTCCGAAGCTTTCTTT. Translation: CASSSITSEAFF.

The chain is built from TRBV11-3 and TRBJ2-1, with 8 bases lining up with TRBD2. Looked up from germline, CDR1 is SGHNT and CDR2 is YENEEA. The CDR3 is made up of 14 amino acids. V was pared by 6 bases and J by 10 bases, with 11 bases of the junction left unmatched. The CDR3 is CASRKRRTSGEQFF. The CDR3 DNA follows: TGTGCCAGCAGGAAAAGGAGAACTAGCGGAGAGCAGTTCTTC.

The chain joins TRBV4-1 to TRBJ2-3; D uncertain. The germline V gene has CDR1 MGHRA and CDR2 YSYEKL. Deletions cut 1 base from V and 2 bases from J, with 13 bases between. The CDR3 is made up of 16 amino acids. CDR3 protein: CASSQVDLVFTDTQYF. The CDR3 DNA sequence: TGCGCCAGCAGCCAAGTGGACCTAGTCTTCACAGATACGCAGTATTTT.

The V gene is TRBV10-1, the J gene TRBJ2-7; 7 nucleotides line up with TRBD2. V shed 3 bases and J 0 bases; nucleotides not matched to a gene: 2. Germline V gives CDR1 WNHNN, CDR2 SYGVQD (reference sequence). The CDR3 length is 14 residues. The CDR3 bases are TGCGCCAGCAGTGACGGCGGGAGCTCCTACGAGCAGTACTTC. Translated, it gives CASSDGGSSYEQYF.

The chain uses TRBV7-3 and TRBJ1-4; D may be TRBD1 (5 bases). This CDR3 region has 16 residues. The germline V and J ends were trimmed by 2 bases and 1 base, with 11 bases remaining between them. The germline V gene encodes CDR1 SGHTA and CDR2 FQGTGA. CDR3 DNA: TGTGCCAGCAGCTTACTCGAGGGGAAAACTAATGAAAAACTGTTTTTT. Protein sequence: CASSLLEGKTNEKLFF.

The chain couples TRBV9 to TRBJ1-5; TRBD1 matches at 8 bases. Trimming at V came to 0 bases and at J to 4 bases, leaving 3 bases not matched to a gene. The CDR3 covers 15 residues. Germline V gene data show CDR1 as SGDLS and CDR2 as YYNGEE. The CDR3 region has the DNA TGTGCCAGCAGCGTAGACGGACAGGGAAATCAGCCCCAGCATTTT. It encodes CASSVDGQGNQPQHF.

The rearrangement links TRBV9 to TRBJ2-2; 14 bases are a match to TRBD2. This CDR3 comprises 19 residues. Germline loops: CDR1 SGDLS, CDR2 YYNGEE. The J segment lost 4 bases and the V segment lost 3 bases, leaving 11 bases of the junction unmatched. For the CDR3, the DNA is TGTGCCAGCAGCGGAAACACGGGGACTAGCGGGAGAGGCACCGGGGAGCTGTTTTTT. Amino acid sequence: CASSGNTGTSGRGTGELFF.

The rearrangement joins TRBV5-6 to TRBJ2-5; 10 bases match TRBD2. Germline CDR1 reads SGHDT; CDR2 reads YYEEEE. Trimming cost V 1 base and J 5 bases; bases outside gene matches: 8. This CDR3 spans 16 amino acids. For the CDR3, the DNA is TGTGCCAGCAGCTTGCGCCCGGGACTAGCGATGGAGACCCAGTACTTC. This translates into CASSLRPGLAMETQYF.

V is TRBV30 and J is TRBJ1-2, with unresolved D. Per germline, CDR1 GTSNPN and CDR2 SVGIG (reference sequence). With 7 bases removed from V and 5 bases from J, the gap between germline ends came to 17 bases. The CDR3 loop spans 13 amino acids. The DNA for the CDR3 is TGTGCCTCCCCTAGGGCAGGCGGATATGGCTACACCTTC. Its protein product is CASPRAGGYGYTF.

The chain couples TRBV29-1 to TRBJ2-2; D assignment may be TRBD1 or TRBD2 (5 bases each). CDR3 length: 14 residues. The V gene's germline CDR1 is SQVTM and CDR2 ANQGSEA. V was trimmed by 7 bases and J by 3 bases, leaving 15 bases between them. Here the CDR3 DNA reads TGCAGCGCCTCTCGAGGGGCTGACACCGGGGAGCTGTTTTTT. This translates into CSASRGADTGELFF.

V and J are TRBV28 and TRBJ2-5, with D perhaps TRBD1 or TRBD2 (5 bases each). The germline CDR1 and CDR2 sequences are MDHEN and SYDVKM. The ends were cut back, 6 bases at V and 0 bases at J, with 11 bases in the middle. CDR3 size: 14 residues. CDR3 bases: TGTGCCAGCAGCGGTCCGGGACACCAAGAGACCCAGTACTTC. Protein: CASSGPGHQETQYF.

The chain has TRBV11-2 and TRBJ2-7; 7 bases match TRBD1. The ends lost 4 bases at V and 2 bases at J; junction bases unmatched: 5. This CDR3 is built from 14 residues. Germline CDR1 SGHAT, CDR2 FQNNGV. The CDR3 coding sequence is TGTGCCAGCAGCTCTTGGGACAGCCCCTACGAGCAGTACTTC. Its translation is CASSSWDSPYEQYF.